These T cell receptor beta chains were read from a single sample in a study of T cell responses to AZD1222 COVID-19 vaccine. Measured with immunoSEQ multiplex PCR; TCRdb has only the in-frame clones, and not every one. Among 150,000 to 200,000 clones listed, 87% were seen once. Sequences were derived from peripheral blood, sampled on day 0 of AZD1222 vaccination. The source of these receptors is an adult in good health. The CDR3 runs from the conserved cysteine through the conserved F or W. A clone size is listed for some rows: how often the clone was seen (once, few, many), or a class if it is expanded.

V gene: TRBV3-1/TRBV3-2; clone size: .; CDR3 protein: CASSQVVPGLAGVTKRPQYF
V gene: TRBV27; clone size: .; CDR3 protein: CASGGVKREPPYEQYF
V gene: TRBV3-1/TRBV3-2; clone size: .; CDR3 protein: CASSRWTGLNEKLFF
V gene: TRBV18; clone size: few; CDR3 protein: CASSPLFTGELFF
V gene: TRBV5-5; clone size: .; CDR3 protein: CASSLISQTPPLHF
V gene: TRBV3-1/TRBV3-2; clone size: .; CDR3 protein: CASNPWPENTDTQYF
V gene: TRBV5-1; clone size: .; CDR3 protein: CASSLDERPNYGYTF
V gene: TRBV11-2; clone size: .; CDR3 protein: CASSWGTGLNTEAFF
V gene: TRBV5-5; clone size: .; CDR3 protein: CASSLDAEGRQPQHF
V gene: TRBV12-2; clone size: .; CDR3 protein: CASRLAEAGLAGDYEQYF
V gene: TRBV7-2; clone size: .; CDR3 protein: CASSLKGYTYEQYF
V gene: TRBV7-9; clone size: .; CDR3 protein: CASSSPYKDEQYF
V gene: TRBV4-2; clone size: few; CDR3 protein: CASSQAGVNGYGYTF
V gene: TRBV25-1; clone size: .; CDR3 protein: CASSVAGFNQPQHF
V gene: TRBV30; clone size: .; CDR3 protein: CAGQGYGYTF
V gene: TRBV6-5; clone size: .; CDR3 protein: CASSPQGVWYGYTF
V gene: TRBV18; clone size: .; CDR3 protein: CASEMTGNTEAFF
V gene: TRBV6-5; clone size: .; CDR3 protein: CASSRREAGTDTQYF
V gene: TRBV4-2; clone size: .; CDR3 protein: CASSQGTALVLTF
V gene: TRBV25-1; clone size: once; CDR3 protein: CASSVGTTEAFF
V gene: TRBV4-2; clone size: .; CDR3 protein: CASSQVINSNQPQHF
V gene: TRBV27; clone size: .; CDR3 protein: CATLDGTYGYTF
V gene: TRBV7-2; clone size: .; CDR3 protein: CASSPSGRTNYEQYF
V gene: TRBV10-3; clone size: .; CDR3 protein: CAIRETGDQPQHF
V gene: TRBV18; clone size: .; CDR3 protein: CASSPRKQGHTDTQYF